A single sample is the source of the 10 T cell receptor beta chains below, sequenced in a study of OX40 agonist ivuxolimab in advanced cancers. Libraries were prepared by immunoSEQ multiplex PCR; TCRdb keeps only in-frame clonotypes and omits some of them. The sample consists of around 78,000 clones, roughly 80% of them appearing once. This material consisted of CD4+ or CD8+ T cells sorted from blood, taken in a trial of the OX40 agonist ivuxolimab. The receptors stem from an adult with an advanced solid tumor such as melanoma, head and neck, liver or kidney cancer.

J is TRBJ1-1 and V is TRBV7-9, with D unresolved. V lost 5 bases and J 6 bases, leaving 13 bases between the germline ends. This CDR3 comprises 13 residues. Germline lookup yields CDR1 SEHNR and CDR2 FQNEAQ (reference sequence). CDR3 sequence (DNA): TGTGCCAGCAGCGCCAGTGAGTCGGCTGAAGCTTTCTTT. This codes for CASSASESAEAFF.

The gene calls are TRBV5-6 and TRBJ2-6; no firm D call. The germline CDR1 and CDR2 sequences are SGHDT and YYEEEE. Trimming removed 1 base at V and 1 base at J, with 6 bases between. The CDR3 is 15 amino acids. The CDR3 sequence is CASSLKGSGANVLTF. The CDR3 bases are TGTGCCAGCAGCTTGAAGGGATCTGGGGCCAACGTCCTGACTTTC.

The J gene is TRBJ2-1, the V gene TRBV7-3; no clear D gene. Trimming removed 5 bases at V and 5 bases at J, with 16 bases between. CDR3 length equals 15 residues. Germline lookup yields CDR1 SGHTA and CDR2 FQGTGA. CDR3 sequence: CASSPSDTTNNEQFF. The CDR3 region has the DNA TGTGCCAGCAGCCCCTCTGACACAACAAACAATGAGCAGTTCTTC.

The chain joins TRBV29-1 to TRBJ2-7; 8 nucleotides match TRBD1. The V gene's germline CDR1 is SQVTM and CDR2 ANQGSEA. The CDR3 runs to 13 residues. The V segment lost 1 base and the J segment 3 bases; nucleotides outside the gene matches: 2. The CDR3 nucleotides read TGCAGCGTTGAAGGGACAGGGCGCTACGAGCAGTACTTC. Its translation is CSVEGTGRYEQYF.

The chain uses TRBV6-1 and TRBJ2-7; D may be TRBD1 or TRBD2 (5 bases each). Germline V CDR1 and CDR2: MNHNS, SASEGT. The CDR3 length is 14 residues. Trimming removed 8 bases from V and 2 bases from J, with 16 bases in between. The CDR3 DNA reads as TGTGCCAGCGAGTCCGGGACGGTGACCTACGAGCAGTACTTC. It codes for CASESGTVTYEQYF.

The chain recombines TRBV5-4 with TRBJ1-1; D call uncertain. Germline V lookup: CDR1 SGHNT, CDR2 YYREEE (reference sequence). The CDR3 contains 12 residues. V was pared by 4 bases and J by 10 bases, with 14 bases between. DNA for the CDR3: TGTGCCAGCAGCCCGACCCCAGGAGTAGCTTTCTTT. Residues: CASSPTPGVAFF.

This rearrangement joins TRBV6-1 to TRBJ2-7; D unresolved. Germline assignment: CDR1 MNHNS and CDR2 SASEGT. This CDR3 has 14 residues. V lost 3 bases and J lost 3, with 12 bases in between. CDR3 sequence (DNA): TGTGCCAGCAGTGAGTTCGGTACAAACTACGAGCAGTACTTC. Amino acid sequence: CASSEFGTNYEQYF.

The V and J genes are TRBV2 and TRBJ2-1; TRBD2 aligns across 8 bases. The length of the CDR3 is 16 residues. The germline V gene has CDR1 SNHLY and CDR2 FYNNEI. V was clipped by 3 bases and J by 2 bases; unmatched bases: 6. CDR3 coding DNA: TGTGCCAGCAGTGAGATAGCGGGAACCACCTACAATGAGCAGTTCTTC. Amino acid sequence: CASSEIAGTTYNEQFF.

The V and J genes are TRBV29-1 and TRBJ2-1; 8 bases map to TRBD2. The trim removed 7 bases at V and 4 bases at J, leaving 9 bases unmatched. The CDR3 runs to 14 residues. Germline assignment: CDR1 SQVTM and CDR2 ANQGSEA. As DNA, the CDR3 is TGCAGCGCCGGACACGGGAGGGGTTACAATGAGCAGTTCTTC. It encodes CSAGHGRGYNEQFF.

The rearrangement joins TRBV7-9 to TRBJ2-1; 16 nucleotides agree with TRBD2. J lost 5 bases, V lost 5 bases, and 9 bases had no gene match. The CDR3 consists of 18 residues. Germline V lookup: CDR1 SEHNR, CDR2 FQNEAQ (reference sequence). CDR3 DNA sequence: TGTGCCAGCAGCACATCACCGGGACTAGCGGGAGGGGACAATGAGCAGTTCTTC. Amino acid sequence: CASSTSPGLAGGDNEQFF.